This TCR beta chain was identified in a study of blood T cell repertoires in COVID-19. Germline lookup yields CDR1 LGHDT and CDR2 YNNKEL (reference sequence). The CDR3 spans 16 residues. Trimming removed 2 bases from V and 7 bases from J, with 20 bases in between. Profiling relied on immunoSEQ multiplex PCR, and the TCRdb table lists in-frame clones only, not all of them. The repertoire holds some 180,000 clones, with about 83% as singletons. The rearrangement joins TRBV3-1 (or the pseudogene TRBV3-2) to TRBJ1-1; D ambiguous. Specimen: peripheral blood. This receptor was identified in a woman in her 70s who had recovered from COVID-19. The CDR3 region is CASSQSEGGHRSEAFF. CDR3 DNA: TGTGCCAGCAGCCAATCCGAAGGCGGCCATCGAAGTGAAGCTTTCTTT.